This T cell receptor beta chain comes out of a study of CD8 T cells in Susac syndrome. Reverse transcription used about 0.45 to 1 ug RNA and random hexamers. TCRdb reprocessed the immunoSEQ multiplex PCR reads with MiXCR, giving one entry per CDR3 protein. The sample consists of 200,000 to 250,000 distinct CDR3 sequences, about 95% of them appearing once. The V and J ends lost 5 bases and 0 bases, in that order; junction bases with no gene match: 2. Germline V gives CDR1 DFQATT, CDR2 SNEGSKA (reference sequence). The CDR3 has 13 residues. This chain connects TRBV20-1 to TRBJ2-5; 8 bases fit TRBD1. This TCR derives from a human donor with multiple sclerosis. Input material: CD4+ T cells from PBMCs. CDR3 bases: TGCAGTGCTCCGGGACAGGACCAAGAGACCCAGTACTTC. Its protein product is CSAPGQDQETQYF.